What follows are 32 T cell receptor beta chains derived from one specimen sequenced in a study of CD8 T cells in Susac syndrome. Random hexamers were used to reverse transcribe an amount of roughly 0.45 to 1 ug RNA. TCRdb passed the immunoSEQ multiplex PCR reads through MiXCR, listing each CDR3 protein once. The sample contains 200,000 to 250,000 distinct CDR3 sequences, approximately 95% of which appear only once. The sample was CD4+ T cells from PBMCs. All receptors derive from a human donor with multiple sclerosis.

This chain uses TRBV3-1 with TRBJ1-2; tentatively, D is TRBD1 (6 bases). The length of the CDR3 is 16 residues. Trimming removed 4 bases from V and 6 bases from J, with 21 bases in between. Germline CDR1 is LGHDT and CDR2 is YNNKEL (reference sequence). CDR3 loop: CASSPKGGEVKNGYTF. In nucleotides, the CDR3 is TGTGCCAGCAGCCCCAAGGGGGGAGAGGTGAAGAATGGCTACACCTTC.

This clonotype is a singleton in its sample. The rearrangement uses TRBV27 and TRBJ1-1, with 9 nucleotides matching TRBD1. The CDR3 is made up of 12 amino acids. Germline V gene sequence: CDR1 MNHEY, CDR2 SMNVEV (reference sequence). V lost 5 bases and J lost 11; bases outside the gene matches: 6. The CDR3 bases are TGTGCCAGCAGTCCAGGGACAGGGTCGGCTTTCTTT. It codes for CASSPGTGSAFF.

Here the CDR3 reads CASSQSNTGELFF. In DNA, the CDR3 is TGTGCCAGTAGCCAATCGAACACCGGGGAGCTGTTTTTT. J is TRBJ2-2 and V is TRBV19, with no clear D. CDR1 and CDR2 (germline): LNHDA, SQIVND (reference sequence). Trimming stripped 6 bases from V and 0 bases from J, with 5 bases between. The CDR3 loop spans 13 amino acids.

The chain has TRBV30 and TRBJ1-1; 8 positions match TRBD1. J was trimmed by 1 base and V by 5 bases; bases with no gene match: 6. The CDR3 consists of 14 residues. The germline gives CDR1 GTSNPN, CDR2 SVGIG (reference sequence). The CDR3: CAWLRDRTNTEAFF. The CDR3 DNA follows: TGTGCCTGGTTGAGGGACAGGACGAACACTGAAGCTTTCTTT.

The genes are TRBV20-1 and TRBJ1-4, with 11 bases fitting TRBD1. With V trimmed by 1 base and J by 6 bases, 10 bases remained unmatched. Germline V lookup: CDR1 DFQATT, CDR2 SNEGSKA (reference sequence). This CDR3 is 17 amino acids long. The CDR3 region has the DNA TGCAGTGCTAGAGCGGACAGGGGGCGAGGCCGATATGAAAAACTGTTTTTT. Translation: CSARADRGRGRYEKLFF.

Written as DNA, the CDR3 is TGTGCCAGCAGGCCCCAGACCGCTCTACAGGGGCGTCCCTACGAGCAGTACTTC. It codes for CASRPQTALQGRPYEQYF. The chain couples TRBV27 to TRBJ2-7; 7 nucleotides line up with TRBD1. J gave up 2 bases and V 6 bases, and 19 bases lay outside the gene matches. Germline lookup yields CDR1 MNHEY and CDR2 SMNVEV (reference sequence). The CDR3 length is 18 residues.

The chain employs TRBV6-1 and TRBJ1-1; no reliable D call. Germline assignment: CDR1 MNHNS and CDR2 SASEGT. This CDR3 has 11 amino acids. CDR3 in amino acids: CALMAYTEAFF. CDR3 nucleotides: TGTGCTCTAATGGCCTACACTGAAGCTTTCTTT.

Only one count was recorded for this clonotype. The chain has TRBV5-1 and TRBJ1-2, with unresolved D. The V end was cut by 4 bases, the J end by 1 base, with 14 bases between. Germline V gene sequence: CDR1 SGHRS, CDR2 YFSETQ. CDR3 length: 15 amino acids. CDR3 bases: TGCGCCAGCAGCCCCTACTACGAGGGTAACTATGGCTACACCTTC. Translating gives CASSPYYEGNYGYTF.

Only one count was recorded for this clonotype. The chain uses TRBV7-2 and TRBJ2-3; D tentatively fits TRBD1 or TRBD2 (5 bases each). The V gene lost 5 bases and the J gene lost 5 bases, with 11 bases spanning the gap. Germline CDR1 is SGHTA and CDR2 is FQGNSA. The CDR3 is made up of 13 amino acids. The CDR3 bases are TGTGCCAGCAGCGGGACCTCGGGAGATACGCAGTATTTT. It specifies CASSGTSGDTQYF.

CDR3 in amino acids: CATSGSGGYGNEQFF. The DNA for the CDR3 is TGTGCCACCAGCGGTAGCGGGGGGTACGGCAATGAGCAGTTCTTC. This sequence joins TRBV15 and TRBJ2-1; 10 bases align to TRBD2. Trimming took 5 bases from V and 6 from J; bases not matched to a gene: 7. Germline lookup yields CDR1 LNHNV and CDR2 YYDKDF (reference sequence). The CDR3 sequence is 15 residues long.

The chain combines TRBV29-1 with TRBJ2-3; D perhaps matches TRBD2 (6 bases). Germline V gene data show CDR1 as SQVTM and CDR2 as ANQGSEA. This CDR3 has 15 amino acids. Deletions cut 1 base from V and 2 bases from J, with 13 bases between. In DNA form, the CDR3 reads TGCAGCGTTGAAGCCCCGAGCGGGTCCACAGATACGCAGTATTTT. It is translated as CSVEAPSGSTDTQYF.

The rearrangement joins TRBV12-5 to TRBJ1-2; tentative D call: TRBD1 (6 bases). Per the germline V gene, CDR1 is LGHNT and CDR2 is FRNRAP. This CDR3 comprises 15 residues. Trimming took 2 bases from V and 4 from J, leaving 14 bases between them. The CDR3 nucleotides are TGTGCTAGTGGTTTGTCCAGACAGGACTTCTATGGCTACACCTTC. As protein: CASGLSRQDFYGYTF. The variable domain in full, with the rest retrieved from reference TRBV12-5 and TRBJ1-2, is DARVTQTPRHKVTEMGQEVTMRCQPILGHNTVFWYRQTMMQGLELLAYFRNRAPLDDSGMPKDRFSAEMPDATLATLKIQPSEPRDSAVYFCASGLSRQDFYGYTFGSGTRLTVV.

The chain employs TRBV20-1 and TRBJ1-5; D gene ambiguous. This CDR3 is built from 13 residues. Germline assignment: CDR1 DFQATT and CDR2 SNEGSKA (reference sequence). V lost 4 bases and J 3 bases, leaving 10 bases between the germline ends. CDR3 sequence: CSATETVNQPQHF. CDR3 in DNA: TGCAGTGCTACGGAAACAGTCAATCAGCCCCAGCATTTT.

The V and J genes are TRBV25-1 and TRBJ2-6; 12 nucleotides agree with TRBD1. V gave up 8 bases and J gave up 4 bases; unmatched junction bases: 6. The CDR3 length is 16 residues. Germline V gene lookup returns CDR1 MGHDK and CDR2 SYGVNS. The CDR3 DNA is TGTGCCAGCTCGGGACAGGGGGCGGCCGGGGCCAACGTCCTGACTTTC. Translating gives CASSGQGAAGANVLTF.

The chain carries TRBV18 and TRBJ1-1; D gene unclear. In germline, CDR1 is KGHSH, CDR2 LQKENI. Trimming removed 1 base at V and 2 bases at J, with 2 bases between. The CDR3 has 12 residues. The CDR3 DNA is TGTGCCAGCTCACCACTCAACACTGAAGCTTTCTTT. Amino acids: CASSPLNTEAFF.

The chain carries TRBV20-1 and TRBJ1-4; 8 positions match TRBD1. The CDR3 is 15 residues long. The junction had 6 bases not matched to a gene; V was cut back by 0 bases and J by 6 bases. CDR1 and CDR2 (germline): DFQATT, SNEGSKA (reference sequence). The CDR3 sequence: CSARELQGAHEKLFF. CDR3 coding DNA: TGCAGTGCTAGAGAACTTCAGGGGGCGCATGAAAAACTGTTTTTT.

The chain recombines TRBV3-1 with TRBJ1-5, with D possibly being TRBD1 (6 bases). The ends were cut back, 3 bases at V and 0 bases at J, with 18 bases in the middle. Germline V gives CDR1 LGHDT, CDR2 YNNKEL (reference sequence). The CDR3 runs to 18 residues. Here the CDR3 reads CASSHAPGGATSNQPQHF. The CDR3 nucleotides read TGTGCCAGCAGCCACGCCCCCGGGGGGGCCACTAGCAATCAGCCCCAGCATTTT.

This chain uses TRBV6-2 or TRBV6-3 with TRBJ1-1; D uncertain. The CDR3 runs 13 residues. The germline V gene encodes CDR1 MNHEY and CDR2 SVGEGT. V was clipped by 5 bases and J by 6 bases, with 13 bases between them. DNA of the CDR3: TGTGCCAGCAGTACTCCGAGGGCCTCTGAAGCTTTCTTT. It codes for CASSTPRASEAFF.

This chain connects TRBV12-3 or TRBV12-4 to TRBJ1-1; the D is unclear. CDR3 length: 12 residues. V shed 6 bases and J shed 6 bases, with 11 bases lying between them. The CDR3 DNA sequence: TGTGCCAGCAGCTTGATGGGTCCTGAAGCTTTCTTT. The encoded protein is CASSLMGPEAFF.

The genes are TRBV30 and TRBJ1-1; TRBD1 might be the D (5 bases). Germline-derived CDR1 and CDR2 are GTSNPN and SVGIG (reference sequence). The CDR3 consists of 13 residues. Trimming shortened V by 2 bases and J by 3 bases, and 10 bases separated the two germline ends. This chain's CDR3 is CAWSRGGDTEAFF. CDR3 coding DNA: TGTGCCTGGAGTCGGGGGGGTGACACTGAAGCTTTCTTT.

This clonotype occurred a few times. The chain carries TRBV18 and TRBJ1-1; the D is unclear. The CDR3 has 13 amino acids. The V gene's germline CDR1 is KGHSH and CDR2 LQKENI. Here the CDR3 reads CASSPSENTEAFF. In nucleotides, the CDR3 is TGTGCTAGCAGCCCTAGTGAGAACACTGAAGCTTTCTTT.

As DNA, the CDR3 is TGTGCCAGCAGCCCCTTGACAGGGAGTGCAGATACGCAGTATTTT. As protein: CASSPLTGSADTQYF. The rearrangement joins TRBV3-1 to TRBJ2-3, with 7 nucleotides matching TRBD1. Germline CDR1 reads LGHDT; CDR2 reads YNNKEL (reference sequence). CDR3 length equals 15 residues. Losses at the gene ends were 4 bases for V and 4 bases for J; bases not matched to a gene: 8.

The V gene is TRBV30, the J gene TRBJ1-2; D unresolved. Trimming left V 0 bases short and J 4 bases short, with 9 bases between. This CDR3 comprises 13 residues. CDR1 is GTSNPN and CDR2 is SVGIG in the germline V gene (reference sequence). The CDR3 bases are TGTGCCTGGAGTGTGGTGGTGACCTATGGCTACACCTTC. This codes for CAWSVVVTYGYTF.

The rearrangement uses TRBV29-1 and TRBJ1-1; D remains unclear. The germline gives CDR1 SQVTM, CDR2 ANQGSEA. V lost 2 bases and J lost 2, with 15 bases in between. The CDR3 has 15 residues. In nucleotides, the CDR3 is TGCAGCGTTGAACCCCGTATATCCGTTAACACTGAAGCTTTCTTT. Its translation is CSVEPRISVNTEAFF.

V is TRBV20-1 and J is TRBJ2-1, with D maybe TRBD1 (5 bases). In germline, CDR1 is DFQATT, CDR2 SNEGSKA (reference sequence). Trimming shortened V by 1 base and J by 0 bases, and 13 bases separated the two germline ends. The CDR3 is made up of 16 amino acids. CDR3 amino acids: CSARGFFDSSYNEQFF. The CDR3 bases are TGCAGTGCTAGAGGGTTTTTCGACAGCTCCTACAATGAGCAGTTCTTC.

This sequence joins TRBV20-1 and TRBJ1-5, with D unclear. The V end was cut by 2 bases, the J end by 8 bases, with 13 bases between. The CDR3 is 13 amino acids. CDR1 DFQATT and CDR2 SNEGSKA come from the germline V gene (reference sequence). The CDR3 DNA reads TGCAGTGCTAGACTGGCCCCCTGGGAGCCCCAGCATTTT. Protein: CSARLAPWEPQHF.

V usage is TRBV11-3 and J usage is TRBJ2-3; possibly TRBD2 for D (5 bases). Per germline, CDR1 SGHNT and CDR2 YENEEA. V was pared by 5 bases and J by 9 bases, with 15 bases between. The CDR3 contains 13 residues. CDR3: CASSLAPRATQYF. CDR3 DNA sequence: TGTGCCAGCAGCCTAGCCCCCCGGGCGACGCAGTATTTT.

The genes are TRBV20-1 and TRBJ1-1; possible D gene TRBD1, 6 bases. The CDR3 consists of 13 residues. CDR1 and CDR2 (germline): DFQATT, SNEGSKA (reference sequence). Trimming pared 6 bases from V and 5 bases from J, leaving 16 bases between. The chain's CDR3 is CSAVGGGWTEAFF. The CDR3, as DNA: TGCAGTGCCGTGGGCGGGGGCTGGACTGAAGCTTTCTTT.

This rearrangement joins TRBV3-1 to TRBJ1-1; unclear D gene. Trimming pared 6 bases from V and 1 base from J, leaving 18 bases between. The CDR3 consists of 16 residues. Per germline, CDR1 LGHDT and CDR2 YNNKEL (reference sequence). CDR3 sequence reads: CASSPGLGSPNTEAFF. CDR3 bases: TGTGCCAGCAGTCCCGGGCTAGGCAGCCCGAACACTGAAGCTTTCTTT. Based on the CDR3 plus reference TRBV3-1 and TRBJ1-1, the full variable domain is DTAVSQTPKYLVTQMGNDKSIKCEQNLGHDTMYWYKQDSKKFLKIMFSYNNKELIINETVPNRFSPKSPDKAHLNLHINSLELGDSAVYFCASSPGLGSPNTEAFFGQGTRLTVV.

The CDR3 DNA is TGCAGCGTTGAAGGTAGGGTGAACACTGAAGCTTTCTTT. Protein: CSVEGRVNTEAFF. The gene calls are TRBV29-1 and TRBJ1-1; no definite D call. V was shortened by 1 base and J by 0 bases, with 6 bases between the two germline ends. Germline assignment: CDR1 SQVTM and CDR2 ANQGSEA. This CDR3 has 13 amino acids.

This chain connects TRBV15 to TRBJ2-3; a weak D match, TRBD2 (6 bases). This CDR3 contains 15 residues. Trimming took 3 bases from V and 2 from J, leaving 12 bases between them. Germline CDR1 is LNHNV and CDR2 is YYDKDF (reference sequence). CDR3 nucleotides: TGTGCCACCAGCAGGGAGGGGCTGATCACAGATACGCAGTATTTT. Translated, it gives CATSREGLITDTQYF.

V and J are TRBV2 and TRBJ2-7; D remains unclear. The V gene's germline CDR1 is SNHLY and CDR2 FYNNEI. Trimming shortened V by 3 bases and J by 3 bases, and 12 bases separated the two germline ends. CDR3 length equals 14 residues. The CDR3 coding sequence is TGTGCCAGCAGTGATGCCCAGACATACTACGAGCAGTACGTC. Translating it yields CASSDAQTYYEQYV.